The clone carrying this T cell receptor (beta chain) was counted between two and nine times. Time point here: pre-sensitization, week 0. Noted treatment: therapeutic diphenylcyclopropenone sensitization with weekly scalp DPC. The sample originates from a study of human T cells and chemical hapten exposure. Study-level information: 2% DPC was applied to about 2 cm by about 2 cm of upper inner arm skin for sensitization. Patches that contained 0.01% DPC were applied to the upper back and read at 6 days.

Germline loops: CDR1 DFQATT, CDR2 SNEGSKA (reference sequence). The CDR3 is made up of 16 amino acids. Trimming removed 5 bases from V and 4 bases from J, with 20 bases in between. Unique molecular identifiers were affixed to discrete cDNA molecules within the library. As originally analysed: A per-sample median of around 100,000 TCRs was observed, with a range of about 23,224 to 750,000. One entry per CDR3 protein, called by TCRdb with MiXCR from the RACE reads. The V and J calls come from TCRdb's annotation, not from the publication. Of around 180,000 distinct CDR3 sequences in the sample, 25% to 30% were seen once.

The sequence came from a woman aged 25 to 45 with alopecia areata. Some clones in this sample may be carry-over from other donors' samples. The gene calls are TRBV20-1 and TRBJ2-2, with D possibly matching TRBD1 (6 bases). Sequencing was performed on whole blood, taken in connection with sensitization to the hapten diphenylcyclopropenone (DPC). The CDR3 nucleotides are TGCAGTGCTCGTCCGGCCACAGGGTCGGGCACCGGGGAGCTGTTTTTT. Translation: CSARPATGSGTGELFF.